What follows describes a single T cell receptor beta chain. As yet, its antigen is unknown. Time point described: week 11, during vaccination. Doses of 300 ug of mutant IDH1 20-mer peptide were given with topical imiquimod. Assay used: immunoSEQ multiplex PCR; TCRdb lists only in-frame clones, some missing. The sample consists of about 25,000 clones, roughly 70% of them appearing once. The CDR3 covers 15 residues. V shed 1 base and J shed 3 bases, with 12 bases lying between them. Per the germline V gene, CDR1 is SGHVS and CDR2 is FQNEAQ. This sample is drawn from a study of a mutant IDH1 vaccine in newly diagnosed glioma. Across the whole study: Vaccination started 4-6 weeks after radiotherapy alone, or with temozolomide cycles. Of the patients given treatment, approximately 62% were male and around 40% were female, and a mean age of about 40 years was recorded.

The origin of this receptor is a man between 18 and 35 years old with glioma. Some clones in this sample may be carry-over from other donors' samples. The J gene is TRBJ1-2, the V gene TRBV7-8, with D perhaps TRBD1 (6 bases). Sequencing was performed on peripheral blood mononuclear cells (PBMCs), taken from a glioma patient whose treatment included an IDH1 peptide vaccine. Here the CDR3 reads CASSLGTGADYGYTF. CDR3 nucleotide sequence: TGTGCCAGCAGCTTAGGAACGGGGGCGGACTATGGCTACACCTTC.